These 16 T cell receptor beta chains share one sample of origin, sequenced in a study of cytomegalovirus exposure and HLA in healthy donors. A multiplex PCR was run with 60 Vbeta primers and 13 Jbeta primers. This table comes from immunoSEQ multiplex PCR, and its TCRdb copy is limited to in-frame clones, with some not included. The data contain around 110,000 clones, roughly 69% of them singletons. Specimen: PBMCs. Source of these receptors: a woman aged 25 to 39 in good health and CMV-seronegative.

CDR3 nucleotides: TGTGCCAGCAGCACTTACAGGGGTAGCATTCAGTACTTC. Its translation is CASSTYRGSIQYF. The chain recombines TRBV13 with TRBJ2-4; 7 positions match TRBD1. This CDR3 contains 13 residues. Germline-derived CDR1 and CDR2 are PRHDT and FYEKMQ (reference sequence). Trimming removed 5 bases from V and 9 bases from J; junction bases left unmatched: 7. The full variable domain, in which reference TRBV13 and TRBJ2-4 provide the parts outside the CDR3, is AAGVIQSPRHLIKEKRETATLKCYPIPRHDTVYWYQQGPGQDPQFLISFYEKMQSDKGSIPDRFSAQQFSDYHSELNMSSLELGDSALYFCASSTYRGSIQYFGAGTRLSVL.

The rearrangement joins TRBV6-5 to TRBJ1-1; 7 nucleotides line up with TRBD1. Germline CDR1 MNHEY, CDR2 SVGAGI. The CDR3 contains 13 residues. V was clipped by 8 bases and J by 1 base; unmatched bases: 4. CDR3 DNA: TGTGCCAGCGGAGGGGGCAAGAACACTGAAGCTTTCTTT. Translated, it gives CASGGGKNTEAFF.

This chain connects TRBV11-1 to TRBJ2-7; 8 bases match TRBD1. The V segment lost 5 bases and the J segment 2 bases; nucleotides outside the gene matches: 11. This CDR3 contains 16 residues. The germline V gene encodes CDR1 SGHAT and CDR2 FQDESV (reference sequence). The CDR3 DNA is TGTGCCAGCAGCCGGAGCAGGGGGCTCACCGCCTACGAGCAGTACTTC. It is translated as CASSRSRGLTAYEQYF.

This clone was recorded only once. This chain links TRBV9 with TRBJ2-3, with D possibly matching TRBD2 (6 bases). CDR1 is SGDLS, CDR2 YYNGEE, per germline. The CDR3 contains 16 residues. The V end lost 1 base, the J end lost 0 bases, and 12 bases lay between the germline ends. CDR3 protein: CASSVSGGTSTDTQYF. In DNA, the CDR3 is TGTGCCAGCAGCGTAAGCGGCGGGACTAGCACAGATACGCAGTATTTT.

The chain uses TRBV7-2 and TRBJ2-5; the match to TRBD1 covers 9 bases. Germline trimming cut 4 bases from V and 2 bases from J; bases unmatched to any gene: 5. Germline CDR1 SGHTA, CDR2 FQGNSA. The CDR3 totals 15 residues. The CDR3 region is CASSSDRGPQETQYF. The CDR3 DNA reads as TGTGCCAGCAGCTCGGACAGGGGCCCTCAAGAGACCCAGTACTTC.

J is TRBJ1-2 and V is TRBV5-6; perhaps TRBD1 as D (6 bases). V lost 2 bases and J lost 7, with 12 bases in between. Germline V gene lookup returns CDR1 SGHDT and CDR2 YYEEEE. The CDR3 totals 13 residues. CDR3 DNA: TGTGCCAGCAGCTTCCAACAGGGCTCTGGCTACACCTTC. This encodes CASSFQQGSGYTF. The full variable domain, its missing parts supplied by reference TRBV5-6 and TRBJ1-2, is DAGVTQSPTHLIKTRGQQVTLRCSPKSGHDTVSWYQQALGQGPQFIFQYYEEEERQRGNFPDRFSGHQFPNYSSELNVNALLLGDSALYLCASSFQQGSGYTFGSGTRLTVV.

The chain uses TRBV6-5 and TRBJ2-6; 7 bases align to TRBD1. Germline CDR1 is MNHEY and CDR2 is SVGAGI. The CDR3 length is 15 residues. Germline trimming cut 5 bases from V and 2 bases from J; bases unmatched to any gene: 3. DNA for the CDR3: TGTGCCAGCAGTCCCACAGGGGCTGGGGCCAACGTCCTGACTTTC. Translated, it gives CASSPTGAGANVLTF.

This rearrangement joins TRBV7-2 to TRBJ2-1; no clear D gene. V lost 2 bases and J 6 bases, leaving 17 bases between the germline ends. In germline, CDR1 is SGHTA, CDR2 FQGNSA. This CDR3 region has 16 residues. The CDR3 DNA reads TGTGCCAGCAGCTTATCCGGTATTACAATAGCCAATGAGCAGTTCTTC. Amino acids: CASSLSGITIANEQFF.

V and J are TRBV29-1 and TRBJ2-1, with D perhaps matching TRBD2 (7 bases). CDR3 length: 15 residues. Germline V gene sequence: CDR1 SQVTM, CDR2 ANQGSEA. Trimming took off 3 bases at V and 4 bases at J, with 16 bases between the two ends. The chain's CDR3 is CSVDSRGTTYNEQFF. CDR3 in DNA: TGCAGCGTTGATTCAAGGGGGACTACTTACAATGAGCAGTTCTTC.

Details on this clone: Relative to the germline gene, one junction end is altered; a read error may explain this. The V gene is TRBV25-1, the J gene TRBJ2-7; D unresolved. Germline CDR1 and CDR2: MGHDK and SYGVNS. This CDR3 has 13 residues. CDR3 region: CASRESSTREQYF. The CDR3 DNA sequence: TGTGCCAGCAGGGAATCCTCTACGAGGGAGCAGTACTTC.

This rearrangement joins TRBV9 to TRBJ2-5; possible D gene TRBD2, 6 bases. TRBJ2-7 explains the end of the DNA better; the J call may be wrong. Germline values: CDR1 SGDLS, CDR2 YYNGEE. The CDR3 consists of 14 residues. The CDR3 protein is CASSKRRVDYEQYF. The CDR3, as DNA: TGTGCCAGCAGCAAAAGGAGGGTAGACTACGAGCAGTACTTC.

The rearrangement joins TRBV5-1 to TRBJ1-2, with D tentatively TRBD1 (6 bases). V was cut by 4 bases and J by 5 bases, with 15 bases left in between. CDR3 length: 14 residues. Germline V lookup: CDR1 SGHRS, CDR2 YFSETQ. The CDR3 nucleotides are TGCGCCAGCAGCGGAGAGGACAGCTGGTATGGCTACACCTTC. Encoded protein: CASSGEDSWYGYTF.

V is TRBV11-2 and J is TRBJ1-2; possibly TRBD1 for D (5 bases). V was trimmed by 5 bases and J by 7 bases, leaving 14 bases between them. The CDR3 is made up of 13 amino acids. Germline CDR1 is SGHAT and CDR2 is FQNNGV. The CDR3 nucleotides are TGTGCCAGCAGCATGACAGATACGCCTGGCTACACCTTC. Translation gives CASSMTDTPGYTF.

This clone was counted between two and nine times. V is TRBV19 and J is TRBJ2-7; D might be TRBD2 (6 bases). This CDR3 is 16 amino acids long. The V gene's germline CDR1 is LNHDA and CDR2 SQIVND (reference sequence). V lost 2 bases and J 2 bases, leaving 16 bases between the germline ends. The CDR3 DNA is TGTGCCAGTAGTATACAAGCGGGCCCTCCTACCTACGAGCAGTACTTC. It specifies CASSIQAGPPTYEQYF.

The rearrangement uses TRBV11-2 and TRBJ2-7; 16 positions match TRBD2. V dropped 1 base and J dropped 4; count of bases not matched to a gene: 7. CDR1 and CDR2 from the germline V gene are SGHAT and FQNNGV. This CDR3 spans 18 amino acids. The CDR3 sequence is CASSLGGLAGGIRYEQYF. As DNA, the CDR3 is TGTGCCAGCAGCTTAGGGGGACTAGCGGGAGGGATTAGGTACGAGCAGTACTTC.

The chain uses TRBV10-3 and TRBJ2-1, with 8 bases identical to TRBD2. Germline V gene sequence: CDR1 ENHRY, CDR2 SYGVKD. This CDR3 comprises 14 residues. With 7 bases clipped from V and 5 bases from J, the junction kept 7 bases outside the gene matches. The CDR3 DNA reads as TGTGCCATCACGGGAGGGCCGGGAGACAATGAGCAGTTCTTC. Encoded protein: CAITGGPGDNEQFF.